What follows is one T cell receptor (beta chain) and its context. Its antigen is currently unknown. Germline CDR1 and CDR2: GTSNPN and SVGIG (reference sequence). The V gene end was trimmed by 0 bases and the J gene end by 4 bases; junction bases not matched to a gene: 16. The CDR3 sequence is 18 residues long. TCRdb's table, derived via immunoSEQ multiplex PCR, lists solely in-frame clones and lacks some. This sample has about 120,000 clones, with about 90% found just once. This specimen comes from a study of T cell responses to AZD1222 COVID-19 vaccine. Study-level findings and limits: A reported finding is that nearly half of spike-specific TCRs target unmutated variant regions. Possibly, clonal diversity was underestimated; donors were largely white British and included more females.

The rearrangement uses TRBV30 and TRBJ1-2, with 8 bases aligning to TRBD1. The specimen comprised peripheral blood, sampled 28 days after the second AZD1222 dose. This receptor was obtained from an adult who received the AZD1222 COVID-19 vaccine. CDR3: CAWSVTASGRQGPYGYTF. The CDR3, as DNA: TGTGCCTGGAGTGTAACGGCGAGTGGAAGACAGGGGCCCTATGGCTACACCTTC.